One sample yielded the 7 T cell receptor beta chains listed below, sequenced in a study of cytomegalovirus exposure and HLA in healthy donors. This PCR relied on a set of 60 Vbeta primers and 13 Jbeta primers. Clones were read by immunoSEQ multiplex PCR, and TCRdb kept only the in-frame ones, dropping some. The sample records about 200,000 clones, roughly 80% being singletons. What was sequenced was PBMCs. The receptors were sampled from a woman between 18 and 30 years old in good health and CMV-seronegative.

The rearrangement uses TRBV7-7 and TRBJ2-2; 7 positions match TRBD1. Germline values: CDR1 SSHAT, CDR2 FNYEAQ (reference sequence). Trimming at V came to 7 bases and at J to 4 bases, leaving 12 bases not matched to a gene. This CDR3 contains 16 residues. The CDR3, as DNA: TGTGCCAGCACCCCGATAGGGGGCGTCGTCACCGGGGAGCTGTTTTTT. Protein: CASTPIGGVVTGELFF.

The chain's CDR3 is CASSGLAGVYNEQFF. The CDR3 region has the DNA TGTGCCAGCAGCGGACTAGCGGGAGTTTACAATGAGCAGTTCTTC. The chain links TRBV7-6 to TRBJ2-1, with 13 bases aligning to TRBD2. Germline assignment: CDR1 SGHVS and CDR2 FNYEAQ. V shed 5 bases and J 4 bases; nucleotides not matched to a gene: 2. The CDR3 spans 15 residues.

This rearrangement joins TRBV6-4 to TRBJ2-1; 9 bases are a match to TRBD2. Germline CDR1 is MRHNA and CDR2 is SNTAGT. This CDR3 comprises 16 residues. J was trimmed by 8 bases and V by 0 bases; bases with no gene match: 8. CDR3 sequence: CASSDSGTSRIDEQFF. CDR3 nucleotides: TGTGCCAGCAGTGACTCAGGGACTAGCCGAATTGATGAGCAGTTCTTC.

Only a few counts were recorded for this clone. The CDR3 protein is CATSRDSASGSQNYEQYF. The CDR3, as DNA: TGTGCCACCAGCAGAGATTCCGCTTCCGGGTCCCAAAACTACGAGCAGTACTTC. This chain links TRBV15 with TRBJ2-5; D call uncertain. The end of the DNA aligns better with TRBJ2-7, so the J call may be wrong. In germline, CDR1 is LNHNV, CDR2 YYDKDF (reference sequence). CDR3 size: 18 residues.

The count of this clone is one. The genes are TRBV11-2 and TRBJ2-1, with D tentatively TRBD1 (6 bases). V shed 4 bases and J shed 7 bases, with 17 bases lying between them. The V gene's germline CDR1 is SGHAT and CDR2 FQNNGV. The CDR3 loop spans 15 amino acids. CDR3: CASSSLLGAGNEQFF. CDR3 DNA: TGTGCCAGCAGCTCCCTGCTGGGGGCAGGAAATGAGCAGTTCTTC.

The V and J genes are TRBV2 and TRBJ1-5; 8 bases align to TRBD1. CDR1 is SNHLY and CDR2 is FYNNEI in the germline V gene. The CDR3 spans 16 residues. Trimming cost V 4 bases and J 0 bases; bases outside gene matches: 5. CDR3 bases: TGTGCCAGCAGTGGCGGACAGGGATATAGCAATCAGCCCCAGCATTTT. Translated: CASSGGQGYSNQPQHF. Full variable domain (remainder filled in from reference TRBV2 and TRBJ1-5): EPEVTQTPSHQVTQMGQEVILRCVPISNHLYFYWYRQILGQKVEFLVSFYNNEISEKSEIFDDQFSVERPDGSNFTLKIRSTKLEDSAMYFCASSGGQGYSNQPQHFGDGTRLSIL.

The chain combines TRBV19 with TRBJ2-5; D is ambiguous. The CDR3 is made up of 13 amino acids. Germline CDR1 is LNHDA and CDR2 is SQIVND (reference sequence). Trimming shortened V by 7 bases and J by 5 bases, and 14 bases separated the two germline ends. CDR3 in DNA: TGTGCCAGTAATCCTAGAGGCACCGAGACCCAGTACTTC. Translating gives CASNPRGTETQYF. Full variable domain (missing parts from reference TRBV19 and TRBJ2-5): DGGITQSPKYLFRKEGQNVTLSCEQNLNHDAMYWYRQDPGQGLRLIYYSQIVNDFQKGDIAEGYSVSREKKESFPLTVTSAQKNPTAFYLCASNPRGTETQYFGPGTRLLVL.